These 21 T cell receptor beta chains were sequenced from one sample in a study of long-term antiretroviral therapy in people with HIV. The assay, immunoSEQ v3.0, was run at survey level. TCRdb keeps only in-frame clones here, not all; method: immunoSEQ multiplex PCR. The repertoire has approximately 10,000 clones, about 73% of them found once; the top ten carry 10% to 15%. The sequencing here drew on unsorted PBMCs, taken less than 3.2 years before starting antiretroviral therapy. The receptors were sampled from a man between 35 and 55 years old with HIV.

In this sample, this clone is medium-sized (0.01 to 0.1%). In the same sample, other DNA sequences code for this CDR3. The rearrangement uses TRBV2 and TRBJ2-7; D unclear. V lost 8 bases and J lost 0, with 8 bases in between. CDR3 length: 12 residues. From germline, CDR1 is SNHLY and CDR2 FYNNEI. In DNA, the CDR3 is TGTGCCAGCTCCGTAGGCTCCTACGAGCAGTACTTC. Translation gives CASSVGSYEQYF.

This chain connects TRBV5-5 to TRBJ2-7; no clear D gene. The CDR3 consists of 14 residues. Germline CDR1 and CDR2: SGHKS and YYEKEE (reference sequence). The V gene lost 2 bases and the J gene lost 3 bases, with 12 bases spanning the gap. CDR3 nucleotide sequence: TGTGCCAGCAGCTTTGGTTCGCTAGGCTACGAGCAGTACTTC. As protein: CASSFGSLGYEQYF.

The CDR3 is CASSSQVGISGNTIYF. The CDR3 DNA reads as TGTGCCAGCAGCTCCCAAGTTGGGATCTCTGGAAACACCATATATTTT. The chain combines TRBV7-2 with TRBJ1-3; no clear D. The V and J ends lost 4 bases and 0 bases respectively, with 13 bases between them. CDR3 length: 16 residues. Looked up from germline, CDR1 is SGHTA and CDR2 is FQGNSA. Based on the CDR3 plus reference TRBV7-2 and TRBJ1-3, the full variable domain is GAGVSQSPSNKVTEKGKDVELRCDPISGHTALYWYRQSLGQGLEFLIYFQGNSAPDKSGLPSDRFSAERTGGSVSTLTIQRTQQEDSAVYLCASSSQVGISGNTIYFGEGSWLTVV.

This chain uses TRBV27 with TRBJ2-2, with D unclear. The V end was cut by 8 bases, the J end by 8 bases, with 12 bases between. The CDR3 runs 12 residues. Germline V CDR1 and CDR2: MNHEY, SMNVEV (reference sequence). In DNA form, the CDR3 reads TGTGCCAGCGGCGAAGACCCAGGGGAGCTGTTTTTT. This translates into CASGEDPGELFF.

This clone was observed once. The chain joins TRBV7-2 to TRBJ2-7, with D possibly TRBD1 on 7 matching bases. CDR3 length equals 14 residues. CDR1 and CDR2 from the germline V gene are SGHTA and FQGNSA. V gave up 3 bases and J gave up 4 bases, with 13 bases separating them. The DNA for the CDR3 is TGTGCCAGCAGCTTCCAGGGGGGACCATACGAGCAGTACTTC. Its translation is CASSFQGGPYEQYF.

The rearrangement joins TRBV5-1 to TRBJ1-1, with D perhaps matching TRBD1 (6 bases). CDR1 is SGHRS, CDR2 YFSETQ, per germline. The ends were cut back, 4 bases at V and 7 bases at J, with 14 bases in the middle. The CDR3 sequence is 13 residues long. In nucleotides, the CDR3 is TGCGCCAGCAGCCCTACCACGGACAGTGAAGCTTTCTTT. Translation: CASSPTTDSEAFF.

The chain uses TRBV7-6 and TRBJ2-7, with D unresolved. Germline V gene data show CDR1 as SGHVS and CDR2 as FNYEAQ. Trimming cost V 5 bases and J 1 base, with 12 bases left between them. The CDR3 runs to 14 residues. DNA of the CDR3: TGTGCCAGCAGCCCCTCGGACCGATCCTACGAGCAGTACTTC. It is translated as CASSPSDRSYEQYF.

This clone qualifies as medium-sized. This rearrangement joins TRBV27 to TRBJ2-1, with D perhaps TRBD1 (7 bases). Between the trimmed V and J ends, which lost 5 bases and 2 bases, there was a span of 13 bases. Germline CDR1 is MNHEY and CDR2 is SMNVEV (reference sequence). The CDR3 loop spans 15 amino acids. CDR3 sequence reads: CASSLQGGTYNEQFF. The DNA for the CDR3 is TGTGCCAGCAGTCTCCAGGGGGGAACCTACAATGAGCAGTTCTTC.

CDR3 sequence (DNA): TGTGCCAGCAGCTTCAGGGAGGGTCAGCCCCAGCATTTT. Translated, it gives CASSFREGQPQHF. V and J are TRBV7-2 and TRBJ1-5, with D tentatively TRBD1 (5 bases). Germline V lookup: CDR1 SGHTA, CDR2 FQGNSA. The V end lost 3 bases, the J end lost 6 bases, and 9 bases lay between the germline ends. This CDR3 has 13 residues.

This sequence joins TRBV6-7 and TRBJ1-1; 9 bases agree with TRBD1. TRBV6-7 counts as an open reading frame of uncertain function. Trimming removed 6 bases from V and 1 base from J; junction bases left unmatched: 3. The CDR3 runs 14 residues. CDR3 in DNA: TGTGCCAGCAGAAAACAGGGGGCGAACACTGAAGCTTTCTTT. Translating it yields CASRKQGANTEAFF.

This clone showed up just once. The chain combines TRBV4-3 with TRBJ2-7; 10 positions agree with TRBD1. The CDR3 has 14 residues. The V gene end was trimmed by 4 bases and the J gene end by 4 bases; junction bases not matched to a gene: 4. Germline V lookup: CDR1 LGHNA, CDR2 YSLEER. The CDR3, as DNA: TGCGCCAGCAGCCGGGGGGACAGGGGTTACGAGCAGTACTTC. As protein: CASSRGDRGYEQYF.

V gene TRBV20-1 combines with J gene TRBJ2-1, with D tentatively TRBD2 (6 bases). Trimming cost V 6 bases and J 4 bases, with 7 bases left between them. Germline V gene sequence: CDR1 DFQATT, CDR2 SNEGSKA (reference sequence). The CDR3 consists of 11 residues. The CDR3 sequence: CSAGGYNEQFF. CDR3 in DNA: TGCAGTGCCGGAGGGTACAATGAGCAGTTCTTC.

A word on this clone: An end of the junction does not agree with germline; a read error may underlie this. V and J are TRBV19 and TRBJ2-7; D possibly corresponds to TRBD2 (5 bases). The CDR3 is 14 amino acids. CDR1 and CDR2 (germline): LNHDA, SQIVND (reference sequence). The chain's CDR3 is CASSKGDTSDEQYF. CDR3 nucleotide sequence: TGTGCCAGTAGTAAGGGAGACACCTCCGACGAGCAGTACTTC.

The genes are TRBV29-1 and TRBJ1-5, with 7 bases lining up with TRBD1. The CDR3 is made up of 16 amino acids. CDR1 is SQVTM, CDR2 ANQGSEA, per germline. After removal of 3 bases from V and 5 bases from J, the junction contained 13 bases not matched to a gene. DNA of the CDR3: TGCAGCGTTGAGGGGGCGGGAGGGGGCAACGATCAGCCCCAGCATTTT. As protein: CSVEGAGGGNDQPQHF.

Relative to its sample, this clone is medium-sized. The chain has TRBV27 and TRBJ1-5; no reliable D call. The CDR3 extends over 15 amino acids. V was trimmed by 5 bases and J by 2 bases, leaving 13 bases between them. The germline V gene encodes CDR1 MNHEY and CDR2 SMNVEV (reference sequence). This CDR3 reads CASSPDFVGNQPQHF. DNA of the CDR3: TGTGCCAGCAGTCCGGACTTCGTTGGCAATCAGCCCCAGCATTTT.

V usage is TRBV10-3 and J usage is TRBJ2-2, with a weak D call TRBD1 (6 bases). The CDR3 has 15 residues. Germline lookup yields CDR1 ENHRY and CDR2 SYGVKD. Between the trimmed V and J ends, which lost 6 bases and 0 bases, there was a span of 11 bases. In DNA form, the CDR3 reads TGTGCCATCAGGCCGGGACAAGCGAACACCGGGGAGCTGTTTTTT. Translating it yields CAIRPGQANTGELFF.

In nucleotides, the CDR3 is TGTGCCAGCAAAAGGGACTCACGGCTCCTCGAGCAGTACTTC. It encodes CASKRDSRLLEQYF. The chain recombines TRBV2 with TRBJ2-7; tentative D call: TRBD2 (6 bases). The CDR3 loop spans 14 amino acids. Per the germline V gene, CDR1 is SNHLY and CDR2 is FYNNEI. V was pared by 7 bases and J by 6 bases, with 19 bases between.

V and J are TRBV7-3 and TRBJ2-5, with D possibly matching TRBD2 (7 bases). Trimming took off 5 bases at V and 4 bases at J, with 14 bases between the two ends. This CDR3 has 14 amino acids. CDR1 SGHTA and CDR2 FQGTGA come from the germline V gene. The CDR3 loop reads CASSLGGARETQYF. CDR3 in DNA: TGTGCCAGCAGCCTAGGGGGGGCTAGAGAGACCCAGTACTTC.

There are a few counts of this clone. The chain uses TRBV2 and TRBJ2-7, with D perhaps TRBD1 (6 bases). From germline, CDR1 is SNHLY and CDR2 FYNNEI. The CDR3 loop spans 16 amino acids. Trimming took off 6 bases at V and 2 bases at J, with 20 bases between the two ends. The CDR3 nucleotides are TGTGCCAGCAGCCATTCTAAACAGGGTTTTCCCTACGAGCAGTACTTC. Protein sequence: CASSHSKQGFPYEQYF.

V and J are TRBV28 and TRBJ2-4; D may be TRBD1 (6 bases). V was shortened by 2 bases and J by 5 bases, with 10 bases between the two germline ends. Germline V lookup: CDR1 MDHEN, CDR2 SYDVKM. The CDR3 extends over 14 amino acids. The CDR3 coding sequence is TGTGCCAGCAGTTTAAGGGGGTCGGAAAACATTCAGTACTTC. It is translated as CASSLRGSENIQYF.

The rearrangement joins TRBV5-1 to TRBJ2-7, with 9 bases matching TRBD2. CDR1 and CDR2 (germline): SGHRS, YFSETQ. The CDR3 extends over 15 amino acids. Trimming removed 3 bases from V and 4 bases from J; junction bases left unmatched: 8. CDR3 region: CASSSSLREGYEQYF. The CDR3 DNA reads TGCGCCAGCAGCTCCTCTTTGCGGGAGGGGTACGAGCAGTACTTC.